Detailed here is one T cell receptor (beta chain). The sample comes from a study of blood T cell repertoires in COVID-19. Study at large: COVID-19 samples collected from the United States, Italy and Spain covered acute and convalescent phases. The analysed material was cDNA or gDNA that came from T cells, B-cell-depleted T cells, or PBMCs.

Original methodology: Counts of nucleated cells, estimated from reference gene primer amplification, were obtained. The data were produced by immunoSEQ multiplex PCR, yet TCRdb's version contains in-frame clones alone and is incomplete. The D gene and trimming were derived from the DNA, and the V and J assignments and clone size from that table. This repertoire shows about 120,000 clones, around nine tenths found once; its top ten account for around 2.1%. The V and J ends lost 4 bases and 4 bases, in that order; junction bases with no gene match: 1. CDR1 is GTSNPN and CDR2 is SVGIG in the germline V gene (reference sequence). The CDR3 contains 13 residues.

Sequenced: peripheral blood. The V call is TRBV30, the J call TRBJ1-4; 9 bases fit TRBD1. The receptor's source is a woman aged 45-60 years with acute or convalescent COVID-19. The CDR3 is CAWTGQGNEKLFF. The DNA for the CDR3 is TGTGCCTGGACGGGACAGGGTAATGAAAAACTGTTTTTT.